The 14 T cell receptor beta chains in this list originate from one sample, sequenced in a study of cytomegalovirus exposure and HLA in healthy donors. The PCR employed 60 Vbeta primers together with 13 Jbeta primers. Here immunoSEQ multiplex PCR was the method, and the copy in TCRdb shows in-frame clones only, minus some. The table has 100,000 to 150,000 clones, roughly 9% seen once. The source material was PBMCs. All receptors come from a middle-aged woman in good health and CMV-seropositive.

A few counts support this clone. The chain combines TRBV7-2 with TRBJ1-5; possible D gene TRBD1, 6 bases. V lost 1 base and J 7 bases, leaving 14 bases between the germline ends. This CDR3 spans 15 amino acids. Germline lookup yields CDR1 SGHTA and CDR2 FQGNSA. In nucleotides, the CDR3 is TGTGCCAGCAGCTTAGTTTTGGGGGCGGGCCAGCCCCAGCATTTT. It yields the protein CASSLVLGAGQPQHF.

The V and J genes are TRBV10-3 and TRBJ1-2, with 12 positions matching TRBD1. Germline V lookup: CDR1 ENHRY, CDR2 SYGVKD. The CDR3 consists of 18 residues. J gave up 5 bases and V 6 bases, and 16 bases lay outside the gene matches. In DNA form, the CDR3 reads TGTGCCATCAGCATGACCGGGACAGGGGGCACTAGGGGGTATGGCTACACCTTC. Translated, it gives CAISMTGTGGTRGYGYTF.

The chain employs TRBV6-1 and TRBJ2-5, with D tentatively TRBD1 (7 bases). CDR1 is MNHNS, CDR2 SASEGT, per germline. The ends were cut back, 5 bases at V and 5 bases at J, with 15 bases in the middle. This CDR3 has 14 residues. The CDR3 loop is CASSPQGGGETQYF. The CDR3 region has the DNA TGTGCCAGCAGTCCTCAGGGGGGTGGGGAGACCCAGTACTTC.

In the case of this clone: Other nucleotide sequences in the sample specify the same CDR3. The CDR3 DNA sequence: TGTGCCAGTAGTATAGTGGGCCTATATGGCTACACCTTC. Protein product: CASSIVGLYGYTF. The V call is TRBV19, the J call TRBJ1-2; D is ambiguous. CDR1 is LNHDA and CDR2 is SQIVND in the germline V gene (reference sequence). The CDR3 covers 13 residues. The V gene lost 1 base and the J gene lost 5 bases, with 8 bases spanning the gap. The whole variable domain, remainder taken from reference TRBV19 and TRBJ1-2, is DGGITQSPKYLFRKEGQNVTLSCEQNLNHDAMYWYRQDPGQGLRLIYYSQIVNDFQKGDIAEGYSVSREKKESFPLTVTSAQKNPTAFYLCASSIVGLYGYTFGSGTRLTVV.

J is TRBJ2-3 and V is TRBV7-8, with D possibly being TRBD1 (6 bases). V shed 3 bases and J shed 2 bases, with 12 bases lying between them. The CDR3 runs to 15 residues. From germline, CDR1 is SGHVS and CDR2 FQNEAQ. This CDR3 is CASSFVTGSTDTQYF. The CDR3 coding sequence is TGTGCCAGCAGCTTTGTGACAGGATCCACAGATACGCAGTATTTT.

The DNA for the CDR3 is TGTGCCAGCAGCTGGCCAGGGGGCACAGATACGCAGTATTTT. Protein sequence: CASSWPGGTDTQYF. The chain links TRBV5-4 to TRBJ2-3; D is perhaps TRBD1 (6 bases). In germline, CDR1 is SGHNT, CDR2 YYREEE (reference sequence). Trimming took off 3 bases at V and 1 base at J, with 9 bases between the two ends. The CDR3 sequence is 14 residues long.

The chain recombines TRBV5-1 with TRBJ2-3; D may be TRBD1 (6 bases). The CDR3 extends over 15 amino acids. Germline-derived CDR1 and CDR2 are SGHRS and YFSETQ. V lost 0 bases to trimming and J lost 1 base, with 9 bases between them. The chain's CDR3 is CASSLDAGGTDTQYF. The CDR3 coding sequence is TGCGCCAGCAGCTTGGATGCAGGGGGCACAGATACGCAGTATTTT.

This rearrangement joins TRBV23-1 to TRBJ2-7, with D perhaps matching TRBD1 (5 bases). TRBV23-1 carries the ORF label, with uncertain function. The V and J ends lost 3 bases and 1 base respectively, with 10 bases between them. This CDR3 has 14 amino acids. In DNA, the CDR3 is TGCGCCAGCAGTCATTCCGACAGTTCCTACGAGCAGTACTTC. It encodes CASSHSDSSYEQYF.

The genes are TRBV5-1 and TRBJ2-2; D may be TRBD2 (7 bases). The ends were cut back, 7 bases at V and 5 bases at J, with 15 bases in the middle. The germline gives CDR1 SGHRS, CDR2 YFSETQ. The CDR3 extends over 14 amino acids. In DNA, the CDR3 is TGCGCCAGCCGGGAACAGGGAGGGACCGGGGAGCTGTTTTTT. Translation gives CASREQGGTGELFF.

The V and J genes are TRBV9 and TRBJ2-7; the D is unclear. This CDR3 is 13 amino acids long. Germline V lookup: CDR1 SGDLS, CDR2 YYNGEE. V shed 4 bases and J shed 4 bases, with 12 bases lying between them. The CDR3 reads CASSPTVNYEQYF. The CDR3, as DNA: TGTGCCAGCAGCCCTACCGTGAATTACGAGCAGTACTTC. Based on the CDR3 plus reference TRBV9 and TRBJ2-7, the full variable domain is DSGVTQTPKHLITATGQRVTLRCSPRSGDLSVYWYQQSLDQGLQFLIQYYNGEERAKGNILERFSAQQFPDLHSELNLSSLELGDSALYFCASSPTVNYEQYFGPGTRLTVT.

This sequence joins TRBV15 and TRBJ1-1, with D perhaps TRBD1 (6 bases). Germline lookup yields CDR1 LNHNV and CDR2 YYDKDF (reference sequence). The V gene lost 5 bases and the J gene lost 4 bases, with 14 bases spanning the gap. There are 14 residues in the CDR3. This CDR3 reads CATSPSIGGTEAFF. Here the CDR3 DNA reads TGTGCCACCAGCCCGTCCATAGGGGGCACTGAAGCTTTCTTT.

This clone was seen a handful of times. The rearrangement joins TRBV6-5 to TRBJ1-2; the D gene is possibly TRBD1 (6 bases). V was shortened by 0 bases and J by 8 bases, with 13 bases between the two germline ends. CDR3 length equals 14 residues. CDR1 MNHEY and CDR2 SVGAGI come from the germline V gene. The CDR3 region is CASSYSGTSGGYTF. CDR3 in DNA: TGTGCCAGCAGTTACTCCGGGACATCGGGCGGCTACACCTTC.

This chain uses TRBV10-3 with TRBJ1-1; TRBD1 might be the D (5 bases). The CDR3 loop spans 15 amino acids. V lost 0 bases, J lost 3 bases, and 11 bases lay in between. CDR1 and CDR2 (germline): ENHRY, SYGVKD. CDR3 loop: CAISESGGWDTEAFF. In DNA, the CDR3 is TGTGCCATCAGTGAGTCGGGGGGATGGGACACTGAAGCTTTCTTT.

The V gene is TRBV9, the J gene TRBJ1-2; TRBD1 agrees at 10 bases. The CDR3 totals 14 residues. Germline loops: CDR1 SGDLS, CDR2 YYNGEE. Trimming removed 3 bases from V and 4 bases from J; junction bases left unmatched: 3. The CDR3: CASSEGDRGYGYTF. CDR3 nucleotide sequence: TGTGCCAGCAGCGAGGGGGACAGGGGCTATGGCTACACCTTC.